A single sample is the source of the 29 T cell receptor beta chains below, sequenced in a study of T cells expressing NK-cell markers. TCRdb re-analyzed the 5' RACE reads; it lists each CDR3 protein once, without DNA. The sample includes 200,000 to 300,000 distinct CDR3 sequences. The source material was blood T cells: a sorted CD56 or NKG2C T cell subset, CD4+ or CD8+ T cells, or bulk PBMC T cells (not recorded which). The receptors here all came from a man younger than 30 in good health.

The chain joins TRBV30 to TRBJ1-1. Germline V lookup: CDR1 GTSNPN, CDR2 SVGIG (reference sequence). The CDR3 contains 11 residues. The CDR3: CAWSKSPEAFF.

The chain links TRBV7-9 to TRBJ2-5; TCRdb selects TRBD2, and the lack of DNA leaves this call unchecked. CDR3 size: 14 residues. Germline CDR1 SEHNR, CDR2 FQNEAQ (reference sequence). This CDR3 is CASSRTSGQETQYF.

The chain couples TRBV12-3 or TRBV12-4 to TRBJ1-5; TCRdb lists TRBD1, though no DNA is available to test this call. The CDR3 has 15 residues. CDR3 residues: CASTHGQGPYQPQHF.

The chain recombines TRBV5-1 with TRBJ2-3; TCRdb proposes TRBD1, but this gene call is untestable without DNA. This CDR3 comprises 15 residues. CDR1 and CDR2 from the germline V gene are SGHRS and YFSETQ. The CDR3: CASSSLDSSTDTQYF. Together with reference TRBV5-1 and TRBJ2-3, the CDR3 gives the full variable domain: KAGVTQTPRYLIKTRGQQVTLSCSPISGHRSVSWYQQTPGQGLQFLFEYFSETQRNKGNFPGRFSGRQFSNSRSEMNVSTLELGDSALYLCASSSLDSSTDTQYFGPGTRLTVL.

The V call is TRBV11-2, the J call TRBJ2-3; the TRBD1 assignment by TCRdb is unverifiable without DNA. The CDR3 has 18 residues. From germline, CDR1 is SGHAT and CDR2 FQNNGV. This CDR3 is CASSLEGTGGVFADTQYF.

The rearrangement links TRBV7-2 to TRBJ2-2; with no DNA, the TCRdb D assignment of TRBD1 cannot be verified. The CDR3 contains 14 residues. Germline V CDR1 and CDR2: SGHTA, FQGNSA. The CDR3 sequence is CASSRDRVSGELFF.

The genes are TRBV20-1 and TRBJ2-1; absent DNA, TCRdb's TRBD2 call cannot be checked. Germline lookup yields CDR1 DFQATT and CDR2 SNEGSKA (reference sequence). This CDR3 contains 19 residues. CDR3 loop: CSARDELAGRRESYNEQFF.

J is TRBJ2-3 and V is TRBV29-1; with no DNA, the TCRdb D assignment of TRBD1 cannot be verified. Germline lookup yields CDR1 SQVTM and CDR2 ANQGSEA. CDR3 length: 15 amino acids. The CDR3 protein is CSGGIRDTQTDTQYF.

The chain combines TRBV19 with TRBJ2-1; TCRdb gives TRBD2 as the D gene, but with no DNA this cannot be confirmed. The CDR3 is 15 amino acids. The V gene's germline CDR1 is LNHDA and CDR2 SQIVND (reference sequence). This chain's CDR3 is CASARAGGQYNEQFF.

This CDR3 is CASSPGDADYGYTF. The chain combines TRBV5-1 with TRBJ1-2; the TRBD1 assignment by TCRdb is unverifiable without DNA. This CDR3 has 14 residues. CDR1 SGHRS and CDR2 YFSETQ come from the germline V gene.

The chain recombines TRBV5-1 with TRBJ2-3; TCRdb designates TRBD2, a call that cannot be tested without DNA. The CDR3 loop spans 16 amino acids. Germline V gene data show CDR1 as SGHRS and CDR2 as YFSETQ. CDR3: CASSTKTSGSLDTQYF.

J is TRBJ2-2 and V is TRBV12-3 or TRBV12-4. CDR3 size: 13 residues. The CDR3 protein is CASRGIVSGELFF.

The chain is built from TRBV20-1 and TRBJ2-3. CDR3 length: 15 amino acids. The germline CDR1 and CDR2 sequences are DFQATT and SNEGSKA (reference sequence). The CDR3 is CSASILAGRTDTQYF.

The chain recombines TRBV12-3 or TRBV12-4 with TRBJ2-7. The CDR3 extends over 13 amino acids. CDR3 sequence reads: CASRLAAASEQYF.

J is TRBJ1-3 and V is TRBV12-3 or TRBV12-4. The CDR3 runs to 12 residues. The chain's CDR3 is CASSFSGNTIYF.

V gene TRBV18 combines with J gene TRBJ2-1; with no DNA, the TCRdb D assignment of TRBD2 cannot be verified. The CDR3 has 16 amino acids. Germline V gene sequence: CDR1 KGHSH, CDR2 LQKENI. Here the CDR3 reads CASSPLGTSDYNEQFF.

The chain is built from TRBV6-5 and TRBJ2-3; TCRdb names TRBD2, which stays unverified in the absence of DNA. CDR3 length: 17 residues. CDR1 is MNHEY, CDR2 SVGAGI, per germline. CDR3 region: CASSYSIVGLSTDTQYF.

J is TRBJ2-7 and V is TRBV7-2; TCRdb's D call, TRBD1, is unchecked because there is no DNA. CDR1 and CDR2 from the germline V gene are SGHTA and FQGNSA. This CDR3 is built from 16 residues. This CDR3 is CASSLTGDRGFGEQYF.

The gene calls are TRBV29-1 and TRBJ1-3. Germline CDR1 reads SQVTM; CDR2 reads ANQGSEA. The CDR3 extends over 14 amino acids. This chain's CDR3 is CSVSATSSGNTIYF.

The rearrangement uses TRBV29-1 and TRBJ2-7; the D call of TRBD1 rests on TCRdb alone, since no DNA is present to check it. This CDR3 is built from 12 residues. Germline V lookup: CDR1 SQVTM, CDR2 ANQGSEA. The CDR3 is CSVTTGTYEQYF.

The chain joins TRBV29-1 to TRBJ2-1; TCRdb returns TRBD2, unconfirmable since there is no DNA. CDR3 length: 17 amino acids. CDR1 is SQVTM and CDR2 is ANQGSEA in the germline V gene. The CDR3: CSGKLAGGPISVHEQFF.

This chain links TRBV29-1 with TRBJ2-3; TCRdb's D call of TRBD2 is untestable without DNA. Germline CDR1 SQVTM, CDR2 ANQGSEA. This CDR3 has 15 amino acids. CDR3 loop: CSVGTSGGITDTQYF.

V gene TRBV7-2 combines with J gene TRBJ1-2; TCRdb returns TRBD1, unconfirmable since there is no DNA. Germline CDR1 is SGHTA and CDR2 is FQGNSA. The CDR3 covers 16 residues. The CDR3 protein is CASSQGEASRTSGYTF.

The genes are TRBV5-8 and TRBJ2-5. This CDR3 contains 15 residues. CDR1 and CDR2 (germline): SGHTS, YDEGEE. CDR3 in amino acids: CASSLGRTNQETQYF.

The CDR3 loop reads CASSLSLGPTDTQYF. The chain couples TRBV12-3 or TRBV12-4 to TRBJ2-3; with no DNA, the TCRdb D assignment of TRBD1 cannot be verified. The CDR3 has 15 residues.

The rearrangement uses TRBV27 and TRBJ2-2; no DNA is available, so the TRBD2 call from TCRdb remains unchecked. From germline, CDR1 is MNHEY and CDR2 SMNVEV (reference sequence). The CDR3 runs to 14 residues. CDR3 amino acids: CASSLTGGPRELFF.

The CDR3 is CASTAAKSYNEQFF. The J gene is TRBJ2-1, the V gene TRBV12-3 or TRBV12-4; the D call of TRBD2 rests on TCRdb alone, since no DNA is present to check it. The CDR3 is 14 residues long.

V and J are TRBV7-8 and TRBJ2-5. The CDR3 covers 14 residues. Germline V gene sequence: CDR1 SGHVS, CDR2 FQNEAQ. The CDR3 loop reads CASGGTSVEETQYF. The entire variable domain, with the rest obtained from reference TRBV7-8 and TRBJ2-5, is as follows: GAGVSQSPRYKVAKRGQDVALRCDPISGHVSLFWYQQALGQGPEFLTYFQNEAQLDKSGLPSDRFFAERPEGSVSTLKIQRTQQEDSAVYLCASGGTSVEETQYFGPGTRLLVL.

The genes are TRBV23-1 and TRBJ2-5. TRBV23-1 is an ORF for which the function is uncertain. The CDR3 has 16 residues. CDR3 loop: CASSQSRRSIQETQYF.